The 17 T cell receptor beta chains given below trace back to one sample, sequenced in a study of lymphopenia after photon versus proton radiotherapy. The assay was immunoSEQ multiplex PCR, and TCRdb's table has in-frame clones only and misses some. The table shows over 55,000 clones, with around 87% occurring only once. The sample here was peripheral blood, taken from a patient treated with proton-based radiotherapy. These receptors originate from an elderly man with esophageal cancer.

This chain links TRBV15 with TRBJ1-3; 7 bases match TRBD1. Trimming removed 1 base from V and 0 bases from J; junction bases left unmatched: 6. Germline values: CDR1 LNHNV, CDR2 YYDKDF (reference sequence). This CDR3 contains 17 residues. CDR3 loop: CATSRGTGRSSGNTIYF. For the CDR3, the DNA is TGTGCCACCAGCAGAGGGACAGGTCGATCCTCTGGAAACACCATATATTTT.

The chain recombines TRBV5-1 with TRBJ1-6; D is possibly TRBD1 (6 bases). Germline V gene sequence: CDR1 SGHRS, CDR2 YFSETQ. Trimming took 5 bases from V and 6 from J, leaving 15 bases between them. The CDR3 spans 15 residues. The chain's CDR3 is CASSREGVFNSPLHF. CDR3 in DNA: TGCGCCAGCAGTCGGGAGGGGGTCTTTAATTCACCCCTCCACTTT.

CDR3 region: CASSELASTDTQYF. CDR3 coding DNA: TGTGCCAGCAGTGAATTGGCGAGCACAGATACGCAGTATTTT. The V gene is TRBV2, the J gene TRBJ2-3; D is unresolved. The CDR3 loop spans 14 amino acids. V gave up 2 bases and J gave up 0 bases, with 6 bases separating them. Per the germline V gene, CDR1 is SNHLY and CDR2 is FYNNEI.

J is TRBJ1-1 and V is TRBV7-2; D not certain. This CDR3 is 12 amino acids long. V was cut by 1 base and J by 7 bases, with 7 bases left in between. The germline CDR1 and CDR2 sequences are SGHTA and FQGNSA. The CDR3 is CASSLEGIEAFF. The CDR3, as DNA: TGTGCCAGCAGCTTAGAGGGTATTGAAGCTTTCTTT.

This clone has a handful of counts. The chain carries TRBV7-6 and TRBJ1-6, with D possibly matching TRBD1 (5 bases). V was trimmed by 5 bases and J by 4 bases, leaving 9 bases between them. The germline CDR1 and CDR2 sequences are SGHVS and FNYEAQ. The CDR3 sequence is 14 residues long. Here the CDR3 reads CASSRDDYNSPLHF. The CDR3 DNA reads TGTGCCAGCAGCCGGGACGATTATAATTCACCCCTCCACTTT.

V is TRBV10-2 and J is TRBJ2-3, with 11 bases fitting TRBD2. The CDR3 has 17 amino acids. Per germline, CDR1 WSHSY and CDR2 SAAADI. V lost 8 bases and J lost 5; bases outside the gene matches: 15. The CDR3 DNA is TGCGCCAGCTCAAAGATAGCGGGAGGGCCCCTGGGAGATACGCAGTATTTT. This encodes CASSKIAGGPLGDTQYF.

The CDR3, as DNA: TGCGCCAGCAGCTACCGGGACGGATCCTACGAGCAGTACTTC. This sequence encodes CASSYRDGSYEQYF. This chain connects TRBV5-1 to TRBJ2-7; D may correspond to TRBD1 or TRBD2 (5 bases each). Germline-derived CDR1 and CDR2 are SGHRS and YFSETQ. CDR3 size: 14 residues. The V and J ends lost 3 bases and 1 base respectively, with 11 bases between them.

The chain uses TRBV10-3 and TRBJ1-5; no firm D call. The CDR3 spans 15 residues. V shed 6 bases and J shed 0 bases, with 12 bases lying between them. Germline loops: CDR1 ENHRY, CDR2 SYGVKD. Here the CDR3 DNA reads TGTGCCATCAGCGAACAGAGAAATAGCAATCAGCCCCAGCATTTT. The encoded protein is CAISEQRNSNQPQHF.

The V gene is TRBV9, the J gene TRBJ1-3; D possibly corresponds to TRBD1 (6 bases). CDR3 length equals 15 residues. Between the trimmed V and J ends, which lost 0 bases and 4 bases, there was a span of 11 bases. In germline, CDR1 is SGDLS, CDR2 YYNGEE. The CDR3 reads CASSVASGDGNTIYF. The CDR3 DNA follows: TGTGCCAGCAGCGTAGCGTCAGGGGACGGAAACACCATATATTTT.

The rearrangement uses TRBV6-1 and TRBJ1-1; D is undetermined. The germline V gene has CDR1 MNHNS and CDR2 SASEGT. The length of the CDR3 is 16 residues. Trimming stripped 2 bases from V and 2 bases from J, with 15 bases between. CDR3 DNA sequence: TGTGCCAGCAGTGAACTGCCGATGAGTGGTAACACTGAAGCTTTCTTT. Residues: CASSELPMSGNTEAFF.

A single count supports this clone. The CDR3 sequence is CASIPVAYEQYF. DNA for the CDR3: TGTGCCAGCATCCCCGTGGCCTACGAGCAGTACTTC. The chain uses TRBV11-3 and TRBJ2-7; no clear D. CDR1 and CDR2 (germline): SGHNT, YENEEA. This CDR3 is 12 amino acids long. The V end was cut by 7 bases, the J end by 2 bases, with 9 bases between.

The rearrangement links TRBV14 to TRBJ2-1, with D possibly being TRBD2 (5 bases). The germline V gene encodes CDR1 SGHDN and CDR2 FVKESK. The CDR3 spans 14 residues. Trimming removed 4 bases from V and 4 bases from J, with 11 bases in between. The CDR3 DNA follows: TGTGCCAGCAGCCGGGTGGACTCATACAATGAGCAGTTCTTC. Amino acid sequence: CASSRVDSYNEQFF.

The chain couples TRBV9 to TRBJ2-5; maybe TRBD1 (6 bases). Trimming took off 3 bases at V and 5 bases at J, with 17 bases between the two ends. Germline loops: CDR1 SGDLS, CDR2 YYNGEE. The CDR3 is made up of 15 amino acids. For the CDR3, the DNA is TGTGCCAGCAGCGGACTCCGGGACACCGATGAGACCCAGTACTTC. Translated, it gives CASSGLRDTDETQYF. Supplemented by reference TRBV9 and TRBJ2-5, the full variable domain reads DSGVTQTPKHLITATGQRVTLRCSPRSGDLSVYWYQQSLDQGLQFLIQYYNGEERAKGNILERFSAQQFPDLHSELNLSSLELGDSALYFCASSGLRDTDETQYFGPGTRLLVL.

This clone was seen just once. The V gene is TRBV25-1, the J gene TRBJ2-1; 8 bases align to TRBD2. This CDR3 comprises 14 residues. Germline assignment: CDR1 MGHDK and CDR2 SYGVNS. V lost 7 bases and J lost 4; bases outside the gene matches: 6. CDR3 amino acids: CASNKRGTYNEQFF. In DNA, the CDR3 is TGTGCCAGCAATAAGCGGGGGACATACAATGAGCAGTTCTTC.

This rearrangement joins TRBV12-5 to TRBJ2-2; D is possibly TRBD1 or TRBD2 (6 bases each). The V and J ends lost 4 bases and 0 bases respectively, with 12 bases between them. The germline V gene has CDR1 LGHNT and CDR2 FRNRAP. The CDR3 is 16 residues long. CDR3 DNA: TGTGCTAGTGGTTGGAGGGACACTACGAACACCGGGGAGCTGTTTTTT. This codes for CASGWRDTTNTGELFF.

This clone was seen just once. This chain connects TRBV6-5 to TRBJ2-7, with TRBD2 identical over 9 bases. The CDR3 contains 14 residues. V dropped 2 bases and J dropped 1; count of bases not matched to a gene: 0. Per germline, CDR1 MNHEY and CDR2 SVGAGI. CDR3 protein: CASSYLAGSYEQYF. The CDR3 DNA follows: TGTGCCAGCAGTTACCTAGCGGGATCCTACGAGCAGTACTTC.

Of note for this clone: In the same sample, other DNA sequences code for this CDR3. V and J are TRBV7-9 and TRBJ2-5; unclear D gene. CDR3 length: 14 amino acids. V gave up 0 bases and J gave up 2 bases, with 7 bases separating them. Germline V gene sequence: CDR1 SEHNR, CDR2 FQNEAQ (reference sequence). In nucleotides, the CDR3 is TGTGCCAGCAGCTTAGCCAGAGATCAAGAGACCCAGTACTTC. It encodes CASSLARDQETQYF. The entire variable domain, with the rest obtained from reference TRBV7-9 and TRBJ2-5, is as follows: DTGVSQNPRHKITKRGQNVTFRCDPISEHNRLYWYRQTLGQGPEFLTYFQNEAQLEKSRLLSDRFSAERPKGSFSTLEIQRTEQGDSAMYLCASSLARDQETQYFGPGTRLLVL.